This is a list of T cell receptor beta chains from one sample in a study of shared clonotypes between healthy human individuals. Repertoires were generated with immunoSEQ multiplex PCR, while TCRdb's copy carries only in-frame clones and drops some. The data contain 550,000 to 800,000 clones, about 74% of them singletons. The sequencing sample was made of memory CD4+ T cells sorted from blood. All receptors derive from a woman in her 30s in good health. The CDR3 runs from the conserved cysteine through the conserved F or W. The D gene is left open where the match is weak. Clone sizes are given selectively: once, few, many, or a class where the clone is expanded.

J gene: TRBJ1-4; D gene: .; clone size: few; V gene: TRBV28; CDR3 DNA: TGTGCCAGCAGAAGGGAATTGAGGGAAAAACTGTTTTTT; CDR3 protein: CASRRELREKLFF
J gene: TRBJ2-3; D gene: .; clone size: .; V gene: TRBV30; CDR3 DNA: TGTGCCTGGAGTCTTCTCACACATTCGCCGCAGTATTTT; CDR3 protein: CAWSLLTHSPQYF
J gene: TRBJ2-1; D gene: .; clone size: few; V gene: TRBV6-1; CDR3 DNA: TGTGCCAGCACTAGGGACTCTAATGAGCAGTTCTTC; CDR3 protein: CASTRDSNEQFF
J gene: TRBJ1-1; D gene: .; clone size: .; V gene: TRBV5-1; CDR3 DNA: TGCGCCAGCAGCTTGGCGGGGACCACTGAAGCTTTCTTT; CDR3 protein: CASSLAGTTEAFF
J gene: TRBJ2-1; D gene: .; clone size: .; V gene: TRBV15; CDR3 DNA: TGTGCCACCAGCAGAGATTCCCGCCAGGGATCCTACAATGAGCAGTTCTTC; CDR3 protein: CATSRDSRQGSYNEQFF
J gene: TRBJ2-3; D gene: TRBD2; clone size: .; V gene: TRBV28; CDR3 DNA: TGTGCCAGCAGTTCGGCCGGGACTAGCGGGGGTAGGACGCAGTATTTT; CDR3 protein: CASSSAGTSGGRTQYF
J gene: TRBJ2-4; D gene: .; clone size: many; V gene: TRBV7-9; CDR3 DNA: TGTGCCAGCAGCTGGTCTAGTCACAGGGCCAAAAACATTCAGTACTTC; CDR3 protein: CASSWSSHRAKNIQYF
J gene: TRBJ2-5; D gene: .; clone size: once; V gene: TRBV6-5; CDR3 DNA: TGTGCCAGCAGTTACTCGGCAGGTCAAGAGACCCAGTACTTC; CDR3 protein: CASSYSAGQETQYF
J gene: TRBJ2-5; D gene: .; clone size: .; V gene: TRBV2; CDR3 DNA: TGTGCCAGCAGTCCCCAAGCCCAGACCCAGTACTTC; CDR3 protein: CASSPQAQTQYF
J gene: TRBJ1-5; D gene: TRBD1; clone size: few; V gene: TRBV27; CDR3 DNA: TGTGCCAGCAGTTGGAAAGGACAGGGGCCTAATCAGCCCCAGCATTTT; CDR3 protein: CASSWKGQGPNQPQHF
J gene: TRBJ1-5; D gene: .; clone size: once; V gene: TRBV6-1; CDR3 DNA: TGTGCCACCGTAGGGGGTTATAGCAATCAGCCCCAGCATTTT; CDR3 protein: CATVGGYSNQPQHF
J gene: TRBJ2-1; D gene: TRBD2; clone size: .; V gene: TRBV2; CDR3 DNA: TGTGCCATCTTAGCGGGAGAAGACAATGAGCAGTTCTTC; CDR3 protein: CAILAGEDNEQFF
J gene: TRBJ2-1; D gene: .; clone size: .; V gene: TRBV19; CDR3 DNA: TGTGCCAGTAGTCCGTTAGGGGGAGGTTCCTACAATGAGCAGTTCTTC; CDR3 protein: CASSPLGGGSYNEQFF
J gene: TRBJ2-7; D gene: .; clone size: .; V gene: TRBV7-6; CDR3 DNA: TGTGCCAGCAGTCTCGGAAACGAGCAGTACTTC; CDR3 protein: CASSLGNEQYF
J gene: TRBJ2-7; D gene: TRBD1; clone size: few; V gene: TRBV19; CDR3 DNA: TGTGCCAGTAGTATCTTGAAATCCGGGACAGCTTACGAGCAGTACTTC; CDR3 protein: CASSILKSGTAYEQYF
J gene: TRBJ1-1; D gene: TRBD1; clone size: .; V gene: TRBV5-1; CDR3 DNA: TGCGCCAGCAGTCCAGACAGGGTGGCCGCTGAAGCTTTCTTT; CDR3 protein: CASSPDRVAAEAFF
J gene: TRBJ2-7; D gene: .; clone size: few; V gene: TRBV19; CDR3 DNA: TGTGCCAGTAGTACAGAAACAGGGTCATATGGCGAGCAGTACTTC; CDR3 protein: CASSTETGSYGEQYF
J gene: TRBJ2-1; D gene: .; clone size: .; V gene: TRBV10-2; CDR3 DNA: TGCGCCAGCAGCGTGGGACCATTCAATGAGCAGTTCTTC; CDR3 protein: CASSVGPFNEQFF
J gene: TRBJ2-2; D gene: .; clone size: .; V gene: TRBV28; CDR3 DNA: TGTGCCAGCGAATCTCCAGTCAGCTTGGGGAGGGAGCTGTTTTTT; CDR3 protein: CASESPVSLGRELFF
J gene: TRBJ1-4; D gene: .; clone size: .; V gene: TRBV28; CDR3 DNA: TGTGCCAGCAGGGACGCTGTTCGTGAAAAACTGTTTTTT; CDR3 protein: CASRDAVREKLFF
J gene: TRBJ2-1; D gene: .; clone size: .; V gene: TRBV19; CDR3 DNA: TGTGCCAGTAGTATGGTATTCGGAGGGGCCATTGAGCAGTTCTTC; CDR3 protein: CASSMVFGGAIEQFF
J gene: TRBJ2-5; D gene: TRBD2; clone size: .; V gene: TRBV27; CDR3 DNA: TGTGCCAGCAGTTTAGAAACTCCGCTAGCGGGAGGAGAGACCCAGTACTTC; CDR3 protein: CASSLETPLAGGETQYF
J gene: TRBJ2-7; D gene: .; clone size: .; V gene: TRBV19; CDR3 DNA: TGTGCCAGTAGTGGGTCCAGATCCTCCTACGAGCAGTACTTC; CDR3 protein: CASSGSRSSYEQYF
J gene: TRBJ1-5; D gene: .; clone size: .; V gene: TRBV6-1; CDR3 DNA: TGTGCCAGCAATGTCCGTAATCAGCCCCAGCATTTT; CDR3 protein: CASNVRNQPQHF
J gene: TRBJ1-1; D gene: TRBD1; clone size: .; V gene: TRBV6-1; CDR3 DNA: TGTGCCAGCAAGAGACAGGGGGCCGTCGCTGAAGCTTTCTTT; CDR3 protein: CASKRQGAVAEAFF
J gene: TRBJ2-3; D gene: .; clone size: .; V gene: TRBV27; CDR3 DNA: TGTGCCAGCAGTGTTACGGGAACAGATACGCAGTATTTT; CDR3 protein: CASSVTGTDTQYF
J gene: TRBJ1-1; D gene: .; clone size: .; V gene: TRBV7-8; CDR3 DNA: TGTGCCAGCAGCTTAAGGTCCCCGCGGTCTGAAGCTTTCTTT; CDR3 protein: CASSLRSPRSEAFF
J gene: TRBJ2-1; D gene: TRBD2; clone size: .; V gene: TRBV2; CDR3 DNA: TGTGCCAGCCATCTAGCGGGAGGGTTTAATGAGCAGTTCTTC; CDR3 protein: CASHLAGGFNEQFF
J gene: TRBJ2-7; D gene: TRBD1; clone size: .; V gene: TRBV19; CDR3 DNA: TGTGCCAGTAGAGGACAGGGGGAGGGCGAGCAGTACTTC; CDR3 protein: CASRGQGEGEQYF
J gene: TRBJ2-5; D gene: TRBD2; clone size: .; V gene: TRBV28; CDR3 DNA: TGTGCCAGCACCGTAGCGGGGAAAGAGACCCAGTACTTC; CDR3 protein: CASTVAGKETQYF
J gene: TRBJ2-7; D gene: TRBD1; clone size: .; V gene: TRBV18; CDR3 DNA: TGTGCCAGCTCCCCCGGGACAGGGCCCTACGAGCAGTACTTC; CDR3 protein: CASSPGTGPYEQYF
J gene: TRBJ1-1; D gene: .; clone size: .; V gene: TRBV11-2; CDR3 DNA: TGTGCCAGCAGCTTGGGCCCTGAAGCTTTCTTT; CDR3 protein: CASSLGPEAFF
J gene: TRBJ1-2; D gene: TRBD1; clone size: .; V gene: TRBV6-5; CDR3 DNA: TGTGCCTCCCAGGACAGGGGGATTGGTGGCTACACCTTC; CDR3 protein: CASQDRGIGGYTF
J gene: TRBJ2-7; D gene: TRBD1; clone size: few; V gene: TRBV6-6; CDR3 DNA: TGTGCCAGCAGTTGGGGACAGGGGGCTTACGAGCAGTACTTC; CDR3 protein: CASSWGQGAYEQYF
J gene: TRBJ2-1; D gene: .; clone size: .; V gene: TRBV6-5; CDR3 DNA: TGTGCCAGCAGTTACGGCAGGGGTTACAATGAGCAGTTCTTC; CDR3 protein: CASSYGRGYNEQFF